The clone carrying this T cell receptor (beta chain) was counted at least ten times. Its target is not known. This CDR3 is built from 13 residues. The V and J ends lost 4 bases and 4 bases respectively, with 11 bases between them. The germline CDR1 and CDR2 sequences are SGHKS and YYEKEE (reference sequence). This sample is part of a study of tumor-infiltrating lymphocytes in primary liver carcinoma. Study-wide background: Samples had roughly 3.5 to 7.5 million productive TCRbeta reads, comparable between tissue types. Study findings and constraints: Tumor region pairs shared more overlap than did tumor-adjacent and tumor-blood pairs.

From about 20-30 mg of unsorted bulk tissue, DNA and RNA were co-extracted together. TCR beta cDNA was reverse-transcribed from roughly 520 ng of total RNA. The reaction used a constant-region primer and ProtoScript II reverse transcriptase. Sequencing libraries for TCR beta derived from three nested multiplex PCR rounds that used slightly modified ARM-PCR. The two initial PCR rounds, roughly 11 cycles each, used TRBV1-TRBV30 forward and C-beta reverse primers. TCRdb redid the calling of the multiplex PCR reads with MiXCR, one entry per CDR3 protein. The data show fewer than 85,000 distinct CDR3 sequences, with approximately 62% seen just once and around 24% held by the top ten.

The chain joins TRBV5-5 to TRBJ2-5, with a possible D match to TRBD2 (6 bases). The sequenced material came from tumor-adjacent normal liver tissue. The receptor comes from a man in his forties with primary liver carcinoma and hepatitis B virus infection. Here the CDR3 reads CASSPMGGETQYF. The CDR3 DNA sequence: TGTGCCAGCAGCCCGATGGGGGGAGAGACCCAGTACTTC.